The rows below give T cell receptor beta chains drawn from one sample of a study of shared clonotypes between healthy human individuals. Only in-frame clones appear in the TCRdb table, and some are missing; sequencing was by immunoSEQ multiplex PCR. The table has roughly 1 million clones, roughly 75% seen once. Sequenced material: memory CD4+ T cells sorted from blood. The receptors were gathered from a man aged 18-30 years in good health. Each CDR3 is given with its conserved first and last residue. D genes are given only for firm matches. Size is omitted from some rows. Given values are once, few, many or a class for expanded clones.

D: .
V: TRBV6-1
size: .
J: TRBJ2-2
CDR3: CASILGQTNTGELFF
DNA: TGTGCCAGCATCCTAGGACAGACGAACACCGGGGAGCTGTTTTTT

D: .
V: TRBV6-1
size: .
J: TRBJ1-2
CDR3: CASILPGTDYGYTF
DNA: TGTGCCAGCATCTTACCGGGGACGGACTATGGCTACACCTTC

D: TRBD1
V: TRBV5-1
size: .
J: TRBJ1-1
CDR3: CASSLAGSTGGTEAFF
DNA: TGCGCCAGCAGCTTGGCGGGTTCGACAGGGGGCACTGAAGCTTTCTTT

D: .
V: TRBV6-1
size: .
J: TRBJ2-5
CDR3: CASSQERETQYF
DNA: TGTGCCAGCAGCCAAGAGAGAGAGACCCAGTACTTC

D: .
V: TRBV6-6
size: .
J: TRBJ1-1
CDR3: CASSLLEGNTEAFF
DNA: TGTGCCAGCAGTTTGTTGGAGGGGAACACTGAAGCTTTCTTT

D: .
V: TRBV7-6
size: many
J: TRBJ2-2
CDR3: CASSPGAGELFF
DNA: TGTGCCAGCAGTCCGGGGGCCGGGGAGCTGTTTTTT

D: TRBD2
V: TRBV7-9
size: .
J: TRBJ2-7
CDR3: CASSFWGRAYEQYF
DNA: TGTGCCAGCAGCTTTTGGGGGAGGGCCTACGAGCAGTACTTC

D: .
V: TRBV7-2
size: .
J: TRBJ2-2
CDR3: CASSLGRNTGELFF
DNA: TGTGCCAGCAGCTTAGGACGAAACACCGGGGAGCTGTTTTTT

D: .
V: TRBV27
size: few
J: TRBJ2-5
CDR3: CASSLSGQETQYF
DNA: TGTGCCAGCAGTTTATCGGGCCAAGAGACCCAGTACTTC

D: TRBD2
V: TRBV5-8
size: .
J: TRBJ2-1
CDR3: CASSSRGGFGNNEQFF
DNA: TGTGCCAGCAGCTCCCGGGGGGGTTTCGGTAACAATGAGCAGTTCTTC

D: TRBD2
V: TRBV19
size: .
J: TRBJ2-3
CDR3: CASSTLAGTDTQYF
DNA: TGTGCCAGTAGTACACTAGCGGGGACAGATACGCAGTATTTT

D: .
V: TRBV5-4
size: .
J: TRBJ2-5
CDR3: CASSWGSSEPETQYF
DNA: TGTGCCAGCAGCTGGGGTTCTAGTGAACCAGAGACCCAGTACTTC

D: .
V: TRBV7-2
size: .
J: TRBJ1-5
CDR3: CASSLGRVDQPQHF
DNA: TGTGCCAGCAGCTTAGGTAGGGTTGACCAGCCCCAGCATTTT

D: .
V: TRBV10-3
size: once
J: TRBJ2-1
CDR3: CAISETMLRDNEQFF
DNA: TGTGCCATCAGTGAAACTATGTTGAGGGACAATGAGCAGTTCTTC

D: .
V: TRBV28
size: .
J: TRBJ2-5
CDR3: CASTTLGETQYF
DNA: TGTGCCAGCACCACTCTTGGGGAGACCCAGTACTTC

D: .
V: TRBV5-4
size: .
J: TRBJ1-1
CDR3: CASSLGDLNTEAFF
DNA: TGTGCCAGCAGCTTGGGAGACTTGAACACTGAAGCTTTCTTT

D: TRBD1
V: TRBV5-1
size: .
J: TRBJ2-7
CDR3: CASSLGGQAGSYEQYF
DNA: TGCGCCAGCAGCTTGGGGGGACAGGCGGGCTCCTACGAGCAGTACTTC

D: .
V: TRBV27
size: .
J: TRBJ2-1
CDR3: CASSLFGDEQFF
DNA: TGTGCCAGCAGTTTATTTGGGGATGAGCAGTTCTTC

D: .
V: TRBV7-2
size: .
J: TRBJ2-7
CDR3: CASGTYEQYF
DNA: TGTGCATCGGGGACCTACGAGCAGTACTTC

D: TRBD2
V: TRBV6-5
size: once
J: TRBJ2-3
CDR3: CASSIAGGPRDTQYF
DNA: TGTGCCAGCAGTATAGCGGGAGGGCCCAGAGATACGCAGTATTTT

D: .
V: TRBV13
size: .
J: TRBJ2-3
CDR3: CASSFRDLTDTQYF
DNA: TGTGCCAGCAGCTTTAGGGACTTGACAGATACGCAGTATTTT

D: .
V: TRBV11-2
size: few
J: TRBJ2-7
CDR3: CASSHEYEQYF
DNA: TGTGCCAGCAGCCATGAATACGAGCAGTACTTC

D: .
V: TRBV7-2
size: .
J: TRBJ2-7
CDR3: CASSLAERSYEQYF
DNA: TGTGCCAGCAGCTTAGCTGAACGTTCCTACGAGCAGTACTTC

D: TRBD1
V: TRBV27
size: .
J: TRBJ1-6
CDR3: CASSFQTGGSSPLHF
DNA: TGTGCCAGCAGTTTCCAAACAGGGGGCTCTTCACCCCTCCACTTT

D: TRBD2
V: TRBV27
size: .
J: TRBJ2-2
CDR3: CASSLAGGPYTGELFF
DNA: TGTGCCAGCAGTTTAGCGGGGGGGCCGTACACCGGGGAGCTGTTTTTT

D: TRBD1
V: TRBV5-1
size: few
J: TRBJ2-7
CDR3: CASSLGTGASYEQYF
DNA: TGCGCCAGCAGCCTCGGGACAGGGGCCTCCTACGAGCAGTACTTC

D: .
V: TRBV5-6
size: .
J: TRBJ1-1
CDR3: CASSLASEAFF
DNA: TGTGCCAGCAGCTTGGCGAGTGAAGCTTTCTTT

D: .
V: TRBV6-5
size: .
J: TRBJ1-5
CDR3: CASTEARGQPQHF
DNA: TGTGCCAGCACCGAGGCCAGGGGTCAGCCCCAGCATTTT

D: .
V: TRBV10-3
size: once
J: TRBJ1-5
CDR3: CAISETPQSYQPQHF
DNA: TGTGCCATCAGTGAGACCCCACAGAGTTATCAGCCCCAGCATTTT

D: TRBD1
V: TRBV5-4
size: once
J: TRBJ1-2
CDR3: CASSLVGQGYGYTF
DNA: TGTGCCAGCAGCTTGGTGGGACAGGGTTATGGCTACACCTTC

D: TRBD2
V: TRBV18
size: once
J: TRBJ2-1
CDR3: CASSPLSGLVSYNEQFF
DNA: TGTGCCAGCTCACCACTCAGCGGACTAGTTTCCTACAATGAGCAGTTCTTC

D: .
V: TRBV5-6
size: .
J: TRBJ1-2
CDR3: CASSPGTGRNYGYTF
DNA: TGTGCCAGCAGCCCCGGAACAGGGAGGAACTATGGCTACACCTTC

D: TRBD2
V: TRBV10-1
size: .
J: TRBJ2-2
CDR3: CASSESRAGGPGELFF
DNA: TGCGCCAGCAGTGAGTCCCGAGCGGGGGGTCCTGGGGAGCTGTTTTTT

D: .
V: TRBV7-2
size: few
J: TRBJ1-3
CDR3: CASSLYWGAAGNTIYF
DNA: TGTGCCAGCAGCTTATACTGGGGGGCTGCTGGAAACACCATATATTTT

D: TRBD1
V: TRBV6-1
size: .
J: TRBJ1-6
CDR3: CASSEGDSYNSPLHF
DNA: TGTGCCAGCAGTGAAGGGGACAGTTATAATTCACCCCTCCACTTT

D: .
V: TRBV4-1
size: .
J: TRBJ2-5
CDR3: CASSQDNGRETQYF
DNA: TGCGCCAGCAGCCAAGACAACGGGCGAGAGACCCAGTACTTC

D: .
V: TRBV7-2
size: .
J: TRBJ1-3
CDR3: CASSRGPGNTIYF
DNA: TGTGCCAGCTCCAGGGGACCTGGAAACACCATATATTTT

D: .
V: TRBV2
size: .
J: TRBJ1-5
CDR3: CASRGGVGWRGDQPQHF
DNA: TGTGCCAGCAGAGGGGGAGTCGGGTGGAGAGGGGATCAGCCCCAGCATTTT

D: .
V: TRBV30
size: .
J: TRBJ1-2
CDR3: CAWRDTGTAYGYTF
DNA: TGTGCCTGGAGGGATACCGGGACCGCCTATGGCTACACCTTC

D: .
V: TRBV18
size: .
J: TRBJ2-3
CDR3: CASSPGADTQYF
DNA: TGTGCCAGCTCACCTGGGGCAGATACGCAGTATTTT

D: .
V: TRBV4-3
size: .
J: TRBJ2-6
CDR3: CASRGHISGANVLTF
DNA: TGCGCCAGCAGGGGGCACATCTCTGGGGCCAACGTCCTGACTTTC

D: .
V: TRBV10-3
size: .
J: TRBJ2-7
CDR3: CAISILVSYEQYF
DNA: TGTGCCATCAGCATACTCGTCTCCTACGAGCAGTACTTC

D: TRBD1
V: TRBV27
size: .
J: TRBJ1-2
CDR3: CASSLTSGTGGGYGYTF
DNA: TGTGCCAGCAGTTTAACTTCCGGGACAGGGGGCGGCTATGGCTACACCTTC

D: TRBD1
V: TRBV6-1
size: once
J: TRBJ2-5
CDR3: CASSFWDRARETQYF
DNA: TGTGCCAGCAGTTTTTGGGACAGGGCTCGGGAGACCCAGTACTTC

D: .
V: TRBV7-2
size: once
J: TRBJ1-6
CDR3: CASRPPLGNSPLHF
DNA: TGTGCCAGCAGACCACCCCTAGGGAATTCACCCCTCCACTTT

D: .
V: TRBV7-2
size: .
J: TRBJ2-1
CDR3: CASSPAVRGNVRSYNEQFF
DNA: TGTGCCAGCAGCCCGGCCGTTCGGGGAAATGTCAGATCCTACAATGAGCAGTTCTTC